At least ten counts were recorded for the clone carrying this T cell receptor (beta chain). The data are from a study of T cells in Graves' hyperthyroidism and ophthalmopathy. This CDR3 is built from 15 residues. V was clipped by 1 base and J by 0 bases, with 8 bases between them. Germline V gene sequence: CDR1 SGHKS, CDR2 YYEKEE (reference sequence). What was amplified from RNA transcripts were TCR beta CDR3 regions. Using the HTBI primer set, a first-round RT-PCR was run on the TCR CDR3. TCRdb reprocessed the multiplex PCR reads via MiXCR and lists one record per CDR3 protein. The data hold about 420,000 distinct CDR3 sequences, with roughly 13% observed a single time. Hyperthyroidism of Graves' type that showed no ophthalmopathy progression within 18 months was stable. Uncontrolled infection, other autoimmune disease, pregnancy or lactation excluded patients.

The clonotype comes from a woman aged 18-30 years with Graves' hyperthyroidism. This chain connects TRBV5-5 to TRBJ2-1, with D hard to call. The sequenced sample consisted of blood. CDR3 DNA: TGTGCCAGCAGCTTGTACGAGAGCTCCTACAATGAGCAGTTCTTC. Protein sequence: CASSLYESSYNEQFF.